The 32 T cell receptor beta chains below come from one sample, sequenced in a study of T cells in women clearing cervical HPV infection. Repertoires were generated with immunoSEQ multiplex PCR, while TCRdb's copy carries only in-frame clones and drops some. Its table records more than 40,000 clones. Sequenced: blood buffy coat. The receptor source for this set is a woman between 18 and 70 years old with a cervical HPV16 infection that either progressed to CIN3+ or cleared (not recorded which).

Of note for this clone: Read data end 3 residues before the CDR3 end; the end is taken from the germline J gene. The chain carries TRBV5-1 and TRBJ1-4, with 7 positions matching TRBD1. Germline loops: CDR1 SGHRS, CDR2 YFSETQ. CDR3 length equals 18 residues. Trimming at V came to 4 bases and at J to 2 bases, leaving 14 bases not matched to a gene. The CDR3 reads CASSVHRGGGGTNEKLFF. CDR3 DNA, as far as it was read: TGCGCCAGCAGCGTCCACAGGGGAGGCGGAGGGACTAATGAAAAA.

Concerning this clone itself: The CDR3 goes on 3 residues after the read ends, and that part is filled in from the germline J gene. V usage is TRBV4-1 and J usage is TRBJ1-2; unclear D gene. Germline loops: CDR1 MGHRA, CDR2 YSYEKL. Between the trimmed V and J ends, which lost 4 bases and 4 bases, there was a span of 10 bases. The CDR3 is made up of 13 amino acids. The part of the CDR3 DNA that was read is TGCGCCAGCAGCCCTTCGAACGGCTATGGC. Its protein is CASSPSNGYG. The whole CDR3 protein reads CASSPSNGYGYTF.

On this clone itself: With the read ending 3 residues before the CDR3 end, the germline J gene is used to fill in that end. The V and J genes are TRBV19 and TRBJ2-1; TRBD2 is a possible D gene (5 bases). Looked up from germline, CDR1 is LNHDA and CDR2 is SQIVND (reference sequence). Trimming left V 3 bases short and J 4 bases short, with 13 bases between. The CDR3 contains 15 residues. The sequenced part of the CDR3 DNA is TGTGCCAGTAGTATGGGGAGCGGTAGATACAATGAG. Translation: CASSMGSGRYNE. The whole CDR3 protein reads CASSMGSGRYNEQFF.

Comments on this clone: The read ends 3 residues before the CDR3 terminus; that terminus is restored from the germline J gene. This chain joins TRBV20-1 and TRBJ2-7, with 10 bases matching TRBD2. Trimming at V came to 3 bases and at J to 5 bases, leaving 7 bases not matched to a gene. The CDR3 covers 14 residues. Looked up from germline, CDR1 is DFQATT and CDR2 is SNEGSKA (reference sequence). The part of the CDR3 DNA that was read is TGCAGTGCTAGTGTGCCTAGCGGGAGCGACGAG. Its translation: CSASVPSGSDE. Given in full, the CDR3 is CSASVPSGSDEQYF.

A remark on this clone: The read gets to within 3 residues of the CDR3 end, and the germline J gene fills in the rest. The gene calls are TRBV19 and TRBJ2-7; 7 bases line up with TRBD1. CDR3 size: 15 residues. Per germline, CDR1 LNHDA and CDR2 SQIVND (reference sequence). The V segment lost 5 bases and the J segment 3 bases; nucleotides outside the gene matches: 10. The sequenced part of the CDR3 DNA is TGTGCCAGTAGTTTAACAGGGGCTAGCAGCTACGAG. Residues: CASSLTGASSYE. The full CDR3 protein reads CASSLTGASSYEQYF. The full variable domain, completed using reference TRBV19 and TRBJ2-7, is DGGITQSPKYLFRKEGQNVTLSCEQNLNHDAMYWYRQDPGQGLRLIYYSQIVNDFQKGDIAEGYSVSREKKESFPLTVTSAQKNPTAFYLCASSLTGASSYEQYFGPGTRLTVT.

As to this clone: Read sequence stops 3 residues before the CDR3 end, and the germline J gene provides the missing end. V and J are TRBV5-1 and TRBJ1-2, with a tentative D call TRBD1 (6 bases). The V end lost 0 bases, the J end lost 3 bases, and 12 bases lay between the germline ends. CDR3 size: 15 residues. The germline V gene encodes CDR1 SGHRS and CDR2 YFSETQ. CDR3 DNA (partial): TGCGCCAGCAGCTTGGCCCCGGACAGAGACTATGGC. This gives the protein CASSLAPDRDYG. In full, the CDR3 reads CASSLAPDRDYGYTF.

Concerning this clone itself: The read stops 3 residues short of the end of the CDR3; the missing end is completed from the germline J gene. The genes are TRBV27 and TRBJ2-7; 10 positions match TRBD1. The CDR3 spans 15 residues. V lost 5 bases and J lost 2; bases outside the gene matches: 6. Germline CDR1 is MNHEY and CDR2 is SMNVEV (reference sequence). CDR3 DNA (partial): TGTGCCAGCAGTCAGACCGGGACAGGGGCCTACGAG. It yields the protein CASSQTGTGAYE. The complete CDR3 reads CASSQTGTGAYEQYF.

Remarks on this clone: The read halts 3 residues ahead of the CDR3 end, with the missing end drawn from the germline J gene. This chain uses TRBV19 with TRBJ2-1; D ambiguous. The CDR3 runs 14 residues. The V end was cut by 3 bases, the J end by 8 bases, with 14 bases between. The germline V gene has CDR1 LNHDA and CDR2 SQIVND (reference sequence). The sequenced part of the CDR3 DNA is TGTGCCAGTAGTATCACCCTAGTAGTACATGAG. It translates to CASSITLVVHE. The full CDR3 protein reads CASSITLVVHEQFF.

Remarks on this clone: The read comes to an end 3 residues before the CDR3 does, leaving the germline J gene to fill in the end. V is TRBV5-1 and J is TRBJ2-5; TRBD1 might be the D (5 bases). CDR3 size: 15 residues. Trimming took 0 bases from V and 0 from J, leaving 9 bases between them. In germline, CDR1 is SGHRS, CDR2 YFSETQ. This CDR3 reads CASSLAGQDQETQYF. Incomplete CDR3 DNA: TGCGCCAGCAGCTTGGCCGGACAAGACCAAGAGACC. Supplemented by reference TRBV5-1 and TRBJ2-5, the full variable domain reads KAGVTQTPRYLIKTRGQQVTLSCSPISGHRSVSWYQQTPGQGLQFLFEYFSETQRNKGNFPGRFSGRQFSNSRSEMNVSTLELGDSALYLCASSLAGQDQETQYFGPGTRLLVL.

Worth noting for this clone: Coverage ceases 3 residues before the CDR3 finishes, and the germline J gene fills in the end. The chain carries TRBV7-9 and TRBJ1-2; D is perhaps TRBD1 (5 bases). There are 13 residues in the CDR3. Trimming left V 2 bases short and J 4 bases short, with 8 bases between. The germline V gene encodes CDR1 SEHNR and CDR2 FQNEAQ (reference sequence). The CDR3 loop reads CASSLSGGYGYTF. CDR3 DNA (partial): TGTGCCAGCAGCTTATCCGGGGGCTATGGC.

As for this clone: From the germline J gene comes the end of the CDR3, since the read stops 3 residues before it. This chain links TRBV2 with TRBJ1-2; the D is unclear. Germline V CDR1 and CDR2: SNHLY, FYNNEI. The CDR3 totals 15 residues. Trimming cost V 0 bases and J 2 bases, with 10 bases left between them. CDR3 protein: CASSEATGSNYGYTF. The CDR3 bases that were read are TGTGCCAGCAGTGAAGCGACTGGGTCGAACTATGGC.

Notes on this clone: The CDR3 goes on 3 residues after the read ends, and that part is filled in from the germline J gene. This chain links TRBV19 with TRBJ2-2, with D tentatively TRBD2 (6 bases). Trimming took off 7 bases at V and 5 bases at J, with 14 bases between the two ends. The CDR3 is 14 amino acids. CDR1 LNHDA and CDR2 SQIVND come from the germline V gene (reference sequence). This chain's CDR3 is CASIASVGTGELFF. CDR3 DNA, as far as it was read: TGTGCCAGTATAGCTAGCGTTGGTACCGGGGAG.

About this clone: Sequencing ends 3 residues short of the CDR3 end; the germline J gene provides the rest. The genes are TRBV28 and TRBJ1-5; 7 bases map to TRBD1. V lost 6 bases, J lost 1 base, and 6 bases stayed unmatched. There are 15 residues in the CDR3. The germline V gene encodes CDR1 MDHEN and CDR2 SYDVKM. The CDR3 spells CASSYDRASNQPQHF. CDR3 bases read: TGTGCCAGCAGCTACGACAGGGCCAGCAATCAGCCC. The complete variable domain, with remaining parts taken from reference TRBV28 and TRBJ1-5, reads DVKVTQSSRYLVKRTGEKVFLECVQDMDHENMFWYRQDPGLGLRLIYFSYDVKMKEKGDIPEGYSVSREKKERFSLILESASTNQTSMYLCASSYDRASNQPQHFGDGTRLSIL.

Details on this clone: With the read ending 3 residues before the CDR3 end, the germline J gene is used to fill in that end. This chain uses TRBV5-1 with TRBJ1-1; D ambiguous. CDR1 is SGHRS and CDR2 is YFSETQ in the germline V gene. The CDR3 consists of 15 residues. Trimming shortened V by 0 bases and J by 0 bases, and 9 bases separated the two germline ends. The DNA read from the CDR3 is TGCGCCAGCAGCTTGGGACAAAGGATGAACACTGAA. Amino acid sequence: CASSLGQRMNTE. The full CDR3 reads CASSLGQRMNTEAFF.

As to this clone: Read sequence stops 3 residues before the CDR3 end, and the germline J gene provides the missing end. This chain uses TRBV7-3 with TRBJ2-1, with 8 bases matching TRBD1. V was clipped by 4 bases and J by 2 bases; unmatched bases: 4. The length of the CDR3 is 15 residues. Germline V gives CDR1 SGHTA, CDR2 FQGTGA. Here the CDR3 reads CASSSGRGPYNEQFF. CDR3 bases read: TGTGCCAGCAGCTCAGGCAGGGGGCCCTACAATGAG.

A note on this clone: The CDR3 end lies 3 residues beyond the end of the read and is filled in from the germline J gene. The genes are TRBV19 and TRBJ1-2, with 10 bases lining up with TRBD1. With V trimmed by 6 bases and J by 5 bases, 9 bases remained unmatched. CDR3 length equals 15 residues. Germline lookup yields CDR1 LNHDA and CDR2 SQIVND (reference sequence). The part of the CDR3 DNA that was read is TGTGCCAGTAGCCCCGGGACAGGGGTAGGGTATGGC. It translates to CASSPGTGVGYG. The whole CDR3 sequence reads CASSPGTGVGYGYTF.

The CDR3 sequence is CSGQAGVRNEQFF. The part of the CDR3 DNA that was read is TGCAGCGGCCAAGCCGGGGTACGCAATGAG. The J gene is TRBJ2-1, the V gene TRBV29-1; D may be TRBD2 (5 bases). The read comes to an end 3 residues before the CDR3 does, leaving the germline J gene to fill in the end. V lost 7 bases, J lost 6 bases, and 16 bases lay in between. This CDR3 comprises 13 residues. Germline V gene sequence: CDR1 SQVTM, CDR2 ANQGSEA.

With regard to this clone: The read comes to an end 3 residues before the CDR3 does, leaving the germline J gene to fill in the end. This chain uses TRBV5-4 with TRBJ2-7; no reliable D call. The CDR3 totals 14 residues. The V end lost 4 bases, the J end lost 2 bases, and 13 bases lay between the germline ends. Germline CDR1 and CDR2: SGHNT and YYREEE (reference sequence). This CDR3 reads CASSPFESPYEQYF. The CDR3 bases that were read are TGTGCCAGCAGCCCGTTTGAGAGCCCCTACGAG.

About this clone: The CDR3 end lies 3 residues beyond the end of the read and is filled in from the germline J gene. The V call is TRBV5-1, the J call TRBJ2-3, with D perhaps matching TRBD1 or TRBD2 (5 bases each). V lost 5 bases and J 2 bases, leaving 15 bases between the germline ends. The CDR3 consists of 15 residues. In germline, CDR1 is SGHRS, CDR2 YFSETQ. The sequenced part of the CDR3 DNA is TGCGCCAGCAGTTTGAGGGGTCCGGACACAGATACG. It is translated as CASSLRGPDTDT. In full, the CDR3 is CASSLRGPDTDTQYF. The full variable domain, its missing parts supplied by reference TRBV5-1 and TRBJ2-3, is KAGVTQTPRYLIKTRGQQVTLSCSPISGHRSVSWYQQTPGQGLQFLFEYFSETQRNKGNFPGRFSGRQFSNSRSEMNVSTLELGDSALYLCASSLRGPDTDTQYFGPGTRLTVL.

Its frequency marks this clone as medium-sized. The read ends 3 residues shy of where the CDR3 ends; the end is completed using the germline J gene. The genes are TRBV10-2 and TRBJ2-3; 8 bases map to TRBD2. The V gene's germline CDR1 is WSHSY and CDR2 SAAADI. The CDR3 runs 17 residues. Trimming removed 7 bases from V and 2 bases from J; junction bases left unmatched: 14. Incomplete CDR3 DNA: TGCGCCAGCATAGAAAATCCACTAGCGGTCCTCACAGATACG. Its translation: CASIENPLAVLTDT. The full CDR3 protein reads CASIENPLAVLTDTQYF.

The CDR3 DNA, read in part, is TGTGCCAGTAGTACACGTTCAGGGCTCGGGGCCAACGTC. Translation: CASSTRSGLGANV. The entire CDR3 protein is CASSTRSGLGANVLTF. The rearrangement uses TRBV19 and TRBJ2-6; D is possibly TRBD1 (5 bases). The CDR3 is cut off 3 residues early in the read; its end comes from the germline J gene. This CDR3 region has 16 residues. The germline gives CDR1 LNHDA, CDR2 SQIVND (reference sequence). V was cut by 4 bases and J by 4 bases, with 14 bases left in between.

To note about this clone: Read data end 3 residues before the CDR3 end; the end is taken from the germline J gene. Other DNA sequences in the same sample also yield this CDR3. The rearrangement joins TRBV5-1 to TRBJ1-1; 8 nucleotides agree with TRBD1. Germline values: CDR1 SGHRS, CDR2 YFSETQ. This CDR3 is built from 12 residues. The CDR3: CASSFTGGEAFF. Incomplete CDR3 DNA: TGCGCCAGCAGCTTCACAGGGGGTGAG.

About this clone: The sequence runs out 3 residues before the end of the CDR3; the remainder is reconstructed from the germline J gene. This chain uses TRBV5-6 with TRBJ1-2; TRBD1 matches 10 bases. V lost 4 bases and J lost 3; bases outside the gene matches: 6. Germline CDR1 and CDR2: SGHDT and YYEEEE. This CDR3 is built from 15 residues. This CDR3 reads CASSMAGTGDYGYTF. The DNA read from the CDR3 is TGTGCCAGCAGCATGGCCGGGACAGGGGACTATGGC. Supplemented by reference TRBV5-6 and TRBJ1-2, the full variable domain reads DAGVTQSPTHLIKTRGQQVTLRCSPKSGHDTVSWYQQALGQGPQFIFQYYEEEERQRGNFPDRFSGHQFPNYSSELNVNALLLGDSALYLCASSMAGTGDYGYTFGSGTRLTVV.

In the case of this clone: The sequence runs out 3 residues before the end of the CDR3; the remainder is reconstructed from the germline J gene. The chain recombines TRBV11-2 with TRBJ2-5; weak D call: TRBD1 (5 bases). Germline V gene data show CDR1 as SGHAT and CDR2 as FQNNGV. V was cut by 0 bases and J by 5 bases, with 13 bases left in between. The CDR3 extends over 15 amino acids. CDR3 bases read: TGTGCCAGCAGCTTAGACAGGAAGGGGTATGAGACC. Its translation: CASSLDRKGYET. The whole CDR3 sequence is CASSLDRKGYETQYF.

Comments on this clone: The CDR3 end falls 3 residues outside the read, so it is completed with the germline J gene. The rearrangement joins TRBV2 to TRBJ2-7; TRBD1 is a possible D gene (5 bases). Germline V CDR1 and CDR2: SNHLY, FYNNEI. V was cut by 4 bases and J by 0 bases, with 13 bases left in between. This CDR3 has 15 residues. The chain's CDR3 is CASSVSAGPSYEQYF. The part of the CDR3 DNA that was read is TGTGCCAGCAGTGTAAGTGCAGGGCCCTCCTACGAG.

Comment on this clone: The read falls 3 residues short of the CDR3 end, and the missing part is taken from the germline J gene. The chain has TRBV7-8 and TRBJ2-7; D is perhaps TRBD2 (7 bases). Germline V lookup: CDR1 SGHVS, CDR2 FQNEAQ. The V gene lost 7 bases and the J gene lost 6 bases, with 13 bases spanning the gap. CDR3 length: 12 amino acids. This chain's CDR3 is CASTLGGGEQYF. CDR3 DNA, as far as it was read: TGTGCCAGCACCCTAGGGGGGGGCGAG.

CDR3 residues: CASSHLQGESPLHF. The CDR3 DNA, read in part, is TGCGCCAGCAGCCACCTTCAGGGTGAATCACCC. The rearrangement links TRBV5-1 to TRBJ1-6; D is possibly TRBD1 (5 bases). The read gets to within 3 residues of the CDR3 end, and the germline J gene fills in the rest. Trimming removed 4 bases at V and 10 bases at J, with 15 bases between. Germline V CDR1 and CDR2: SGHRS, YFSETQ. The CDR3 has 14 amino acids.

In the case of this clone: The CDR3 extends 3 residues past the end of the read, so its final part is completed from the germline J gene. J is TRBJ2-5 and V is TRBV5-4; D is possibly TRBD2 (5 bases). This CDR3 is 13 amino acids long. Trimming pared 4 bases from V and 2 bases from J, leaving 9 bases between. Germline V lookup: CDR1 SGHNT, CDR2 YYREEE (reference sequence). CDR3 bases read: TGTGCCAGCAGCAGGACTGATCAAGAGACC. Translating it yields CASSRTDQET. From start to end, the CDR3 is CASSRTDQETQYF.

Notes on this clone: The CDR3 goes on 3 residues after the read ends, and that part is filled in from the germline J gene. Other nucleotide sequences from this sample produce the same CDR3. The V gene is TRBV28, the J gene TRBJ2-7; perhaps TRBD1 as D (5 bases). Germline CDR1 is MDHEN and CDR2 is SYDVKM. The CDR3 sequence is 14 residues long. The germline V and J ends were trimmed by 3 bases and 4 bases, with 13 bases remaining between them. The CDR3 DNA, read in part, is TGTGCCAGCAGTTTCGATCAGGGAAGGTACGAG. The encoded protein is CASSFDQGRYE. The CDR3, in full, reads CASSFDQGRYEQYF.

A note on this clone: Read data end 3 residues before the CDR3 end; the end is taken from the germline J gene. V usage is TRBV19 and J usage is TRBJ1-1; 9 bases align to TRBD1. Germline V gives CDR1 LNHDA, CDR2 SQIVND (reference sequence). The CDR3 runs 15 residues. Trimming at V came to 5 bases and at J to 1 base, leaving 5 bases not matched to a gene. The part of the CDR3 DNA that was read is TGTGCCAGTAGTCCAGGACAGGGGCCGAACACTGAA. Translation gives CASSPGQGPNTE. The entire CDR3 protein reads CASSPGQGPNTEAFF.

Turning to this clone: The read ends 3 residues early relative to the CDR3; the germline J gene fills the gap. V usage is TRBV10-2 and J usage is TRBJ2-7, with D possibly TRBD2 on 6 matching bases. V lost 8 bases and J 3 bases, leaving 11 bases between the germline ends. This CDR3 has 12 residues. Germline CDR1 WSHSY, CDR2 SAAADI. CDR3 amino acids: CASSGTFYEQYF. The DNA read from the CDR3 is TGCGCCAGCTCTGGGACTTTCTACGAG.

A remark on this clone: The missing CDR3 end, 3 residues past where the read stops, is filled in from the germline J gene. J is TRBJ2-6 and V is TRBV13; 8 bases match TRBD1. Germline CDR1 is PRHDT and CDR2 is FYEKMQ (reference sequence). J gave up 4 bases and V 5 bases, and 19 bases lay outside the gene matches. This CDR3 comprises 20 residues. CDR3 amino acids: CASSPAGQGAERGGANVLTF. The covered CDR3 bases are TGTGCCAGCAGCCCGGCGGGGCAGGGGGCTGAGAGGGGAGGGGCCAACGTC. Based on the CDR3 plus reference TRBV13 and TRBJ2-6, the full variable domain is AAGVIQSPRHLIKEKRETATLKCYPIPRHDTVYWYQQGPGQDPQFLISFYEKMQSDKGSIPDRFSAQQFSDYHSELNMSSLELGDSALYFCASSPAGQGAERGGANVLTFGAGSRLTVL.